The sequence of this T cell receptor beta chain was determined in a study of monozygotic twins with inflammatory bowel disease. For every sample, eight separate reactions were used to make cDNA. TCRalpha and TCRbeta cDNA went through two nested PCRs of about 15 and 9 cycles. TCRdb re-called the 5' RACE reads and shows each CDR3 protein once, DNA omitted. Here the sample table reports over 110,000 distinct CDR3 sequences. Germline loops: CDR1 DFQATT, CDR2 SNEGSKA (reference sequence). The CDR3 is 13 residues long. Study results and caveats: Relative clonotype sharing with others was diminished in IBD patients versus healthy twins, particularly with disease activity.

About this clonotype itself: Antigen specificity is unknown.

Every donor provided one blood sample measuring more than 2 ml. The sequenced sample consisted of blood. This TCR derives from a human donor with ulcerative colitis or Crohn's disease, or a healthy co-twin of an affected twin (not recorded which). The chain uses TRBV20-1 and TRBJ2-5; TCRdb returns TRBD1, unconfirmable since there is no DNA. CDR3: CSTGTGGKETQYF.